Listed below are T cell receptor beta chains from one sample, sequenced in a study of blood T cells in healthy people across ages. TCRdb re-analysed the 5' RACE reads in MiXCR, keeping a single row per CDR3 protein. Of 800,000 to 950,000 distinct CDR3 sequences listed, roughly 43% are singletons. Sequencing was done on a sample of blood. The receptors were sampled from a man younger than 40 in good health. CDR3s include the opening cysteine and the closing phenylalanine or tryptophan. Fields, in order: D gene, V gene, CDR3 protein. D genes are given only for firm matches.

D: TRBD1; V: TRBV12-3/TRBV12-4; CDR3: CASSPWDRVNEKLFF
D: -; V: TRBV4-3; CDR3: CASSQGEPPGETQYF
D: -; V: TRBV20-1; CDR3: CSARGRGGMNEQFF
D: -; V: TRBV6-5; CDR3: CASSPTFALFLGYTF
D: -; V: TRBV3-1; CDR3: CASSQDRHTQYF
D: -; V: TRBV7-2; CDR3: CASSALYNEQFF
D: -; V: TRBV5-1; CDR3: CASSPHSTSYNEQFF
D: TRBD1; V: TRBV6-2/TRBV6-3; CDR3: CASTTWTGAENEQFF
D: TRBD2; V: TRBV6-2/TRBV6-3; CDR3: CASSYSGTKNEQFF
D: -; V: TRBV7-2; CDR3: CASSPGVAGRTEAFF
D: -; V: TRBV4-1; CDR3: CASSQEKGVAYGYTF
D: TRBD1; V: TRBV20-1; CDR3: CSATDRFPYEQYF